These 14 T cell receptor beta chains were sequenced from one sample in a study of post-analysis software for immune sequencing data. No antigen has been identified for these receptors. Each TCR beta cDNA library carried unique molecular identifiers. TCRdb ran MiXCR on the PCR reads and lists one entry per CDR3 protein. The table lists 750,000 to 950,000 distinct CDR3 sequences, about 43% of them singletons. Study-wide results and caveats: In patients, TRBV5-6, TRBV5-1 and TRBV20-1 belonged to 4 or 5 TRBV segments found more frequently than in controls.

The source material was blood. The receptor source for this set is a girl between 5 and 17 years old with multiple sclerosis.

The chain joins TRBV12-3 or TRBV12-4 to TRBJ2-3; 8 nucleotides align to TRBD1. The V segment lost 5 bases and the J segment 0 bases; nucleotides outside the gene matches: 1. The CDR3 covers 14 residues. CDR3 nucleotides: TGTGCCAGCAGTCGGACAGGGAGCACAGATACGCAGTATTTT. It codes for CASSRTGSTDTQYF.

The rearrangement uses TRBV6-1 and TRBJ2-3; 7 bases are a match to TRBD2. The V segment lost 3 bases and the J segment 1 base; nucleotides outside the gene matches: 1. The CDR3 has 14 amino acids. CDR1 is MNHNS and CDR2 is SASEGT in the germline V gene. The CDR3 sequence is CASSDLAGTDTQYF. CDR3 bases: TGTGCCAGCAGTGATCTAGCGGGCACAGATACGCAGTATTTT.

The sample holds one count of this clonotype. The genes are TRBV29-1 and TRBJ2-1; a possible D gene is TRBD2 (6 bases). The germline V gene has CDR1 SQVTM and CDR2 ANQGSEA. This CDR3 spans 13 amino acids. V dropped 3 bases and J dropped 10 bases, with 16 bases sitting between them. CDR3: CSVEAGQTYEQFF. CDR3 DNA: TGCAGCGTTGAGGCGGGGCAGACCTACGAGCAGTTCTTC.

This clonotype was seen repeatedly, ten times or more. CDR3 coding DNA: TGTGCCAGCAGCTTAAAACTAGCGGGAGGTGGGCCCTACGAGCAGTACTTC. This sequence encodes CASSLKLAGGGPYEQYF. The rearrangement links TRBV7-2 to TRBJ2-7; 12 nucleotides align to TRBD2. Germline V CDR1 and CDR2: SGHTA, FQGNSA. V dropped 2 bases and J dropped 2; count of bases not matched to a gene: 7. The CDR3 runs 17 residues.

This chain joins TRBV10-2 and TRBJ2-3; D gene ambiguous. The V end was cut by 2 bases, the J end by 2 bases, with 8 bases between. From germline, CDR1 is WSHSY and CDR2 SAAADI. The CDR3 contains 14 residues. The CDR3 here is CASSETAFTDTQYF. CDR3 nucleotides: TGCGCCAGCAGTGAGACAGCCTTCACAGATACGCAGTATTTT.

This clonotype turned up a few times. CDR3 sequence (DNA): TGTGCCAGCAGCTTGGAGGGGGCAAGGGAGCAGTTCTTC. Encoded protein: CASSLEGAREQFF. This sequence joins TRBV7-3 and TRBJ2-1, with D tentatively TRBD1 (7 bases). Germline CDR1 reads SGHTA; CDR2 reads FQGTGA. V was pared by 3 bases and J by 10 bases, with 13 bases between. This CDR3 contains 13 residues.

This chain joins TRBV5-5 and TRBJ2-1; D may be TRBD2 (6 bases). This CDR3 comprises 17 residues. Trimming left V 0 bases short and J 0 bases short, with 13 bases between. Germline CDR1 and CDR2: SGHKS and YYEKEE (reference sequence). CDR3 bases: TGTGCCAGCAGCTTGGAGGACCCCGGGAGCTCCTACAATGAGCAGTTCTTC. It encodes CASSLEDPGSSYNEQFF.

The table lists this clonotype with a few counts. The CDR3: CASSRPGLAGGPREQYF. In DNA, the CDR3 is TGTGCCAGCAGCCGCCCAGGGCTAGCGGGAGGCCCTCGCGAGCAGTACTTC. The V call is TRBV27, the J call TRBJ2-5; 11 bases fit TRBD2. The last part of the DNA fits TRBJ2-7 better; the J call may be wrong. Germline V gene data show CDR1 as MNHEY and CDR2 as SMNVEV (reference sequence). The CDR3 has 17 residues.

The chain carries TRBV12-3 or TRBV12-4 and TRBJ1-2; unclear D gene. V lost 6 bases and J 0 bases, leaving 14 bases between the germline ends. The CDR3 length is 15 residues. The DNA of the CDR3 is TGTGCCAGCAGCTCCTGGGGATACGCTAACTATGGCTACACCTTC. This sequence encodes CASSSWGYANYGYTF.

The genes are TRBV29-1 and TRBJ2-3; 12 nucleotides line up with TRBD2. The ends lost 7 bases at V and 1 base at J; junction bases unmatched: 6. Germline CDR1 reads SQVTM; CDR2 reads ANQGSEA. The CDR3 extends over 15 amino acids. The CDR3, as DNA: TGCAGCGCCGCTAGCGGGAGGGCCGGCACAGATACGCAGTATTTT. Protein sequence: CSAASGRAGTDTQYF.

The genes are TRBV5-1 and TRBJ2-5, with 7 positions matching TRBD1. This CDR3 region has 16 residues. V was pared by 1 base and J by 1 base, with 7 bases of the junction left unmatched. Germline CDR1 reads SGHRS; CDR2 reads YFSETQ. CDR3 DNA sequence: TGCGCCAGCAGCTTGTCGAGGGGGCGAAGCCAAGAGACCCAGTACTTC. Its protein product is CASSLSRGRSQETQYF.

On this clonotype itself: The junction and the germline gene differ at one end; a read error may be behind it. This rearrangement joins TRBV11-2 to TRBJ2-5; D is unresolved. The DNA end is more similar to TRBJ2-7, so the J call may be wrong. CDR3 length: 13 amino acids. CDR1 SGHAT and CDR2 FQNNGV come from the germline V gene. CDR3 in amino acids: CAGSTDSTYEQYF. The CDR3 DNA reads as TGTGCCGGCAGTACCGATTCAACGTACGAGCAGTACTTC.

The V and J genes are TRBV12-3 or TRBV12-4 and TRBJ2-1; either TRBD1 or TRBD2 may fit D (6 bases each). This CDR3 has 13 residues. The V end was cut by 5 bases, the J end by 6 bases, with 11 bases between. The CDR3 sequence is CASSAPGANEQFF. CDR3 nucleotides: TGTGCCAGCAGTGCCCCGGGGGCCAATGAGCAGTTCTTC.

V and J are TRBV13 and TRBJ2-3; D unresolved. Between the trimmed V and J ends, which lost 3 bases and 3 bases, there was a span of 7 bases. CDR3 length: 13 residues. The germline CDR1 and CDR2 sequences are PRHDT and FYEKMQ (reference sequence). CDR3 bases: TGTGCCAGCAGCTTTAGCACGACAGATACGCAGTATTTT. This codes for CASSFSTTDTQYF.